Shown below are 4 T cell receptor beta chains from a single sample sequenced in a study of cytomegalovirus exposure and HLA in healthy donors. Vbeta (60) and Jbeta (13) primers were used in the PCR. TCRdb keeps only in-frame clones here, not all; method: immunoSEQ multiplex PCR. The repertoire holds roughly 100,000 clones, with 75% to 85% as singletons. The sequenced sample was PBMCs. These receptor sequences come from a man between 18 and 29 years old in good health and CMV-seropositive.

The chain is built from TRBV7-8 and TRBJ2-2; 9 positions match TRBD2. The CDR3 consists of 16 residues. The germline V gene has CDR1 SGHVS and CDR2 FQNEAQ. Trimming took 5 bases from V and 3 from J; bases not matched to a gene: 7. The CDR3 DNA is TGTGCCAGCAGCCAAGTGTCTAGCGGGGACACCGGGGAGCTGTTTTTT. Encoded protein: CASSQVSSGDTGELFF.

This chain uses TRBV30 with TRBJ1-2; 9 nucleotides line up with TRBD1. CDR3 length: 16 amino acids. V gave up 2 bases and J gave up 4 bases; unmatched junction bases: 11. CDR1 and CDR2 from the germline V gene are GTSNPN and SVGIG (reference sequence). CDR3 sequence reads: CAWSTGYRGRVYGYTF. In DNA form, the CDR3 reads TGTGCCTGGAGTACCGGCTACAGGGGGCGCGTCTATGGCTACACCTTC.

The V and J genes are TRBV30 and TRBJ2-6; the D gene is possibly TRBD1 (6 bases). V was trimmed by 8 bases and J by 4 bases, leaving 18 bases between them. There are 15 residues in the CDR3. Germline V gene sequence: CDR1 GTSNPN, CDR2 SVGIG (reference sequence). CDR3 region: CAAYREAAGANVLTF. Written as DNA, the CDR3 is TGTGCCGCCTACAGGGAAGCGGCCGGGGCCAACGTCCTGACTTTC.

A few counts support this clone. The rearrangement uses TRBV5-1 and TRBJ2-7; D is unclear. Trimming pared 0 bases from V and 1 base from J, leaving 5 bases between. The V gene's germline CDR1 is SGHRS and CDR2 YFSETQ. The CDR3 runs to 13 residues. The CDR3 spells CASSLARSYEQYF. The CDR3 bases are TGCGCCAGCAGCTTGGCGAGATCCTACGAGCAGTACTTC.